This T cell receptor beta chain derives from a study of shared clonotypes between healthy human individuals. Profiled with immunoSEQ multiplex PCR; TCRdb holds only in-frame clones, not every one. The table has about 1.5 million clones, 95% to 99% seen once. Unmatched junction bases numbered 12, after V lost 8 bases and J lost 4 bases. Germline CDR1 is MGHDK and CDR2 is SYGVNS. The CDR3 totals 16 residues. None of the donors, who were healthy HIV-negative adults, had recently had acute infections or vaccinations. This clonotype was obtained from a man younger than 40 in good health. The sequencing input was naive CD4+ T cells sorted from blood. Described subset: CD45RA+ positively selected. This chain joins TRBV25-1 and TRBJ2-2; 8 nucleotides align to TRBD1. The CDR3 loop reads CASRKPGGAGTGELFF. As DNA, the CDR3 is TGTGCCAGCCGCAAGCCAGGGGGCGCGGGCACCGGGGAGCTGTTTTTT.